These 9 T cell receptor beta chains were all obtained from the same sample, sequenced in a study of T-cell reconstitution after alpha-beta-depleted transplantation in children. The library targeted TCRbeta and was prepared with unique molecular identifiers. TCRdb recomputed calls from the PCR reads with MiXCR, one row per CDR3 protein. Among under 150,000 distinct CDR3 sequences listed, about 9.6% were seen once. The specimen comprised PBMCs, mostly from graft donor cells, sampled 180 days after TCRalphabeta/CD19-depleted stem cell transplant. Receptor source: a girl under three years old who had a stem cell transplant for combined immunodeficiency, so the T cells may come from the graft donor.

This clonotype was seen repeatedly, ten times or more. Here the CDR3 DNA reads TGTGCCACCAGCAGAGATAGAGGCGGGACAGGCGAGCAGTACTTC. It codes for CATSRDRGGTGEQYF. The chain carries TRBV15 and TRBJ2-7; 8 bases match TRBD1. This CDR3 has 15 amino acids. Trimming at V came to 0 bases and at J to 6 bases, leaving 7 bases not matched to a gene. Germline V gives CDR1 LNHNV, CDR2 YYDKDF (reference sequence).

This clonotype was recorded a few times. The J gene is TRBJ2-3, the V gene TRBV7-2; D not certain. From germline, CDR1 is SGHTA and CDR2 FQGNSA. Trimming took 4 bases from V and 4 from J, leaving 3 bases between them. The CDR3 consists of 11 residues. CDR3 in DNA: TGTGCCAGCAGCTCGGCAGATACGCAGTATTTT. This sequence encodes CASSSADTQYF.

The V call is TRBV20-1, the J call TRBJ1-6; 7 bases fit TRBD1. V lost 0 bases, J lost 10 bases, and 18 bases stayed unmatched. This CDR3 comprises 18 residues. From germline, CDR1 is DFQATT and CDR2 SNEGSKA (reference sequence). The CDR3, as DNA: TGCAGTGCTAGAGATCGGTACAGGGGATTTGTTAGAGGGTCACCCCTCCACTTT. Translated: CSARDRYRGFVRGSPLHF.

The genes are TRBV27 and TRBJ2-7; 9 bases are shared with TRBD1. The CDR3 runs to 15 residues. Germline CDR1 MNHEY, CDR2 SMNVEV (reference sequence). Trimming took 2 bases from V and 5 from J; bases not matched to a gene: 7. In DNA form, the CDR3 reads TGTGCCAGCAGTTTAGACCGACAGGGGGTAAACGAGCAGTACTTC. It translates to CASSLDRQGVNEQYF.

This clonotype was detected many times. The V call is TRBV27, the J call TRBJ2-7; 12 bases map to TRBD2. J was trimmed by 5 bases and V by 6 bases; bases with no gene match: 5. Germline CDR1 reads MNHEY; CDR2 reads SMNVEV (reference sequence). The CDR3 extends over 14 amino acids. CDR3 region: CASRRLAGVDEQYF. The DNA for the CDR3 is TGTGCCAGCAGGCGACTAGCGGGAGTCGACGAGCAGTACTTC.

This clonotype has more than one count but fewer than ten. The chain recombines TRBV12-3 or TRBV12-4 with TRBJ1-4; tentatively, D is TRBD1 (5 bases). The CDR3 has 14 amino acids. Trimming stripped 3 bases from V and 7 bases from J, with 12 bases between. This CDR3 is CASSFGASGEKLFF. CDR3 bases: TGTGCCAGCAGTTTTGGGGCCTCGGGTGAAAAACTGTTTTTT.

The chain recombines TRBV5-5 with TRBJ2-5, with 9 bases that match TRBD2. Germline V lookup: CDR1 SGHKS, CDR2 YYEKEE (reference sequence). The V segment lost 2 bases and the J segment 1 base; nucleotides outside the gene matches: 3. The CDR3 has 15 residues. The CDR3 sequence is CASSFLTSGQETQYF. In DNA, the CDR3 is TGTGCCAGCAGCTTCCTGACTAGCGGCCAAGAGACCCAGTACTTC.

This clonotype appeared once. The V call is TRBV19, the J call TRBJ2-2; no definite D call. Trimming left V 2 bases short and J 6 bases short, with 10 bases between. The CDR3 contains 14 residues. Looked up from germline, CDR1 is LNHDA and CDR2 is SQIVND (reference sequence). CDR3 in DNA: TGTGCCAGTAGTATAATAGTCTCCGCCGGGGAGCTGTTTTTT. Translation gives CASSIIVSAGELFF.

This clonotype turned up a few times. The chain carries TRBV20-1 and TRBJ2-7, with no clear D. Germline lookup yields CDR1 DFQATT and CDR2 SNEGSKA (reference sequence). CDR3 length: 11 residues. V gave up 6 bases and J gave up 6 bases, with 12 bases separating them. CDR3 sequence (DNA): TGCAGTGCCGGAAAGATGGGCGAGCAGTACTTC. Protein: CSAGKMGEQYF.